The 29 T cell receptor beta chains presented below share a single source sample, sequenced in a study of cytomegalovirus exposure and HLA in healthy donors. The PCR was carried out with 60 Vbeta primers and 13 Jbeta primers. Method: immunoSEQ multiplex PCR; TCRdb's copy keeps in-frame clones and lacks some. The table lists 200,000 to 250,000 clones, less than 85% of them singletons, with approximately 0.63% in the top ten. The source material was PBMCs. Every receptor here comes from a man between 18 and 35 years old in good health and CMV-seronegative.

This rearrangement joins TRBV19 to TRBJ1-5; maybe TRBD1 (5 bases). Trimming left V 1 base short and J 0 bases short, with 7 bases between. This CDR3 is 15 amino acids long. Germline loops: CDR1 LNHDA, CDR2 SQIVND (reference sequence). CDR3 DNA sequence: TGTGCCAGTAGTATAGGACAGATTAGCAATCAGCCCCAGCATTTT. This encodes CASSIGQISNQPQHF.

The rearrangement joins TRBV2 to TRBJ1-2, with 9 bases matching TRBD1. Germline V gene sequence: CDR1 SNHLY, CDR2 FYNNEI. V lost 6 bases and J lost 4; bases outside the gene matches: 6. The CDR3 totals 14 residues. CDR3 protein: CASSNNRGPYGYTF. The DNA for the CDR3 is TGTGCCAGCAGCAACAACAGGGGGCCCTATGGCTACACCTTC.

The rearrangement joins TRBV6-1 to TRBJ2-7, with 7 bases fitting TRBD2. Trimming cost V 8 bases and J 4 bases; bases outside gene matches: 8. Germline V gene sequence: CDR1 MNHNS, CDR2 SASEGT. The CDR3 runs to 13 residues. CDR3 DNA: TGTGCCAGCGTGGGGGGGTTGCCGTACGAGCAGTACTTC. Translating gives CASVGGLPYEQYF.

This chain uses TRBV30 with TRBJ2-6; D gene ambiguous. CDR3 length: 13 amino acids. V was clipped by 2 bases and J by 1 base, with 3 bases between them. Germline CDR1 GTSNPN, CDR2 SVGIG (reference sequence). CDR3 region: CAWSPSGANVLTF. The CDR3 coding sequence is TGTGCCTGGAGTCCTTCTGGGGCCAACGTCCTGACTTTC. Looking up the rest from reference TRBV30 and TRBJ2-6 gives the full variable domain: SQTIHQWPATLVQPVGSPLSLECTVEGTSNPNLYWYRQAAGRGLQLLFYSVGIGQISSEVPQNLSASRPQDRQFILSSKKLLLSDSGFYLCAWSPSGANVLTFGAGSRLTVL.

This clone was seen more than once but under ten times. The rearrangement uses TRBV27 and TRBJ1-1; 8 positions match TRBD1. Trimming cost V 5 bases and J 11 bases; bases outside gene matches: 13. The CDR3 is 14 amino acids. Germline V CDR1 and CDR2: MNHEY, SMNVEV (reference sequence). CDR3 DNA sequence: TGTGCCAGCAGTATCGGGACAGGAGTTCCCTGGGCTTTCTTT. Translated: CASSIGTGVPWAFF.

This chain connects TRBV7-2 to TRBJ2-2, with D possibly being TRBD2 (7 bases). There are 15 residues in the CDR3. From germline, CDR1 is SGHTA and CDR2 FQGNSA. V was shortened by 8 bases and J by 9 bases, with 22 bases between the two germline ends. The CDR3 loop reads CASLGRGGTGRELFF. The CDR3 DNA reads as TGTGCCAGCCTGGGAAGGGGGGGCACGGGGAGGGAGCTGTTTTTT.

This clone was counted between two and nine times. V and J are TRBV27 and TRBJ2-1, with 16 bases aligning to TRBD2. V was clipped by 5 bases and J by 0 bases; unmatched bases: 4. Germline V gives CDR1 MNHEY, CDR2 SMNVEV (reference sequence). The CDR3 length is 18 residues. The CDR3 reads CASSGGLAGGSSYNEQFF. DNA of the CDR3: TGTGCCAGCAGTGGGGGACTAGCGGGAGGGAGCTCCTACAATGAGCAGTTCTTC.

This clone was seen a single time. The V call is TRBV5-4, the J call TRBJ2-3, with TRBD2 matching over 10 bases. CDR1 is SGHNT and CDR2 is YYREEE in the germline V gene (reference sequence). The CDR3 is 15 residues long. Losses at the gene ends were 4 bases for V and 9 bases for J; bases not matched to a gene: 11. In nucleotides, the CDR3 is TGTGCCAGCAGCCAAGAGCGAGCGGGAGGGCGGACGCAGTATTTT. Its translation: CASSQERAGGRTQYF.

V usage is TRBV5-1 and J usage is TRBJ2-1; weak D call: TRBD1 (7 bases). V was trimmed by 1 base and J by 6 bases, leaving 11 bases between them. The CDR3 length is 14 residues. Germline CDR1 is SGHRS and CDR2 is YFSETQ. CDR3 protein: CASSLRQGGNEQFF. DNA of the CDR3: TGCGCCAGCAGCTTGCGACAGGGAGGCAATGAGCAGTTCTTC.

This clone has a single count. The chain couples TRBV18 to TRBJ1-5; no firm D call. CDR3 length: 17 amino acids. Germline loops: CDR1 KGHSH, CDR2 LQKENI. Trimming pared 3 bases from V and 1 base from J, leaving 16 bases between. The CDR3 DNA follows: TGTGCCAGCTCACCCAAGCATCTCGCCAACAGCAATCAGCCCCAGCATTTT. This encodes CASSPKHLANSNQPQHF.

This chain uses TRBV6-1 with TRBJ2-2; no firm D call. Germline CDR1 and CDR2: MNHNS and SASEGT. The CDR3 covers 15 residues. Between the trimmed V and J ends, which lost 0 bases and 5 bases, there was a span of 10 bases. The CDR3 nucleotides are TGTGCCAGCAGTGAAGCAGGTCAAGCGACCGGGGAGCTGTTTTTT. Its translation is CASSEAGQATGELFF.

The chain uses TRBV6-6 and TRBJ1-2; possible D gene TRBD1, 6 bases. Trimming shortened V by 0 bases and J by 3 bases, and 14 bases separated the two germline ends. The CDR3 runs 16 residues. The germline CDR1 and CDR2 sequences are MNHNY and SVGAGI (reference sequence). CDR3: CASSYSNRVIDYGYTF. DNA of the CDR3: TGTGCCAGCAGTTACTCAAACAGGGTAATAGACTATGGCTACACCTTC.

CDR3: CASSSAGRTYEQYF. In DNA, the CDR3 is TGTGCCAGCAGCTCAGCGGGGAGAACCTACGAGCAGTACTTC. The V and J genes are TRBV7-6 and TRBJ2-7; 7 bases are shared with TRBD2. J was trimmed by 2 bases and V by 4 bases; bases with no gene match: 5. CDR3 length: 14 amino acids. Germline V lookup: CDR1 SGHVS, CDR2 FNYEAQ.

This clone was recorded only once. The chain combines TRBV13 with TRBJ1-1, with 9 bases fitting TRBD1. The CDR3 has 15 residues. CDR1 and CDR2 from the germline V gene are PRHDT and FYEKMQ (reference sequence). V was clipped by 5 bases and J by 1 base; unmatched bases: 5. The CDR3 spells CASSDRGRTNTEAFF. Here the CDR3 DNA reads TGTGCCAGCAGCGACAGGGGGAGGACGAACACTGAAGCTTTCTTT.

DNA of the CDR3: TGTGCCAGCAGCCCAGGGATTAGCTCTGGAAACACCATATATTTT. It encodes CASSPGISSGNTIYF. The genes are TRBV7-9 and TRBJ1-3; possibly TRBD1 for D (5 bases). V was trimmed by 5 bases and J by 0 bases, leaving 11 bases between them. This CDR3 is built from 15 residues. Germline V gives CDR1 SEHNR, CDR2 FQNEAQ (reference sequence).

This clone was found a few times. The rearrangement joins TRBV7-9 to TRBJ2-5, with 8 bases identical to TRBD2. V trimming: 8 bases; J trimming: 2 bases; junction bases outside the gene matches: 7. This CDR3 region has 14 residues. CDR1 and CDR2 from the germline V gene are SEHNR and FQNEAQ (reference sequence). In nucleotides, the CDR3 is TGTGCCAGCCTAAGCGAGCGGGGGCAAGAGACCCAGTACTTC. It yields the protein CASLSERGQETQYF.

The chain combines TRBV19 with TRBJ1-3; D uncertain. The V end was cut by 3 bases, the J end by 1 base, with 10 bases between. The CDR3 runs to 15 residues. The V gene's germline CDR1 is LNHDA and CDR2 SQIVND (reference sequence). The CDR3 DNA follows: TGTGCCAGTAGTATGGAGAGGTGGTCTGGAAACACCATATATTTT. As protein: CASSMERWSGNTIYF.

This chain links TRBV6-1 with TRBJ1-1; 7 bases match TRBD1. CDR3 length equals 15 residues. CDR1 is MNHNS, CDR2 SASEGT, per germline. The junction had 10 bases not matched to a gene; V was cut back by 5 bases and J by 4 bases. The CDR3 spells CASSRETGPFTEAFF. The DNA of the CDR3 is TGTGCCAGCAGTCGGGAGACAGGGCCGTTCACTGAAGCTTTCTTT.

The genes are TRBV5-1 and TRBJ2-6; 7 nucleotides line up with TRBD1. The CDR3 runs 18 residues. The V gene end was trimmed by 6 bases and the J gene end by 0 bases; junction bases not matched to a gene: 12. In germline, CDR1 is SGHRS, CDR2 YFSETQ. The CDR3: CASNLVGGEHSGANVLTF. CDR3 nucleotide sequence: TGCGCCAGCAACCTTGTAGGGGGCGAGCACTCTGGGGCCAACGTCCTGACTTTC.

This chain connects TRBV6-6 to TRBJ2-1, with D possibly matching TRBD1 (6 bases). The germline V gene encodes CDR1 MNHNY and CDR2 SVGAGI (reference sequence). The V end lost 8 bases, the J end lost 2 bases, and 16 bases lay between the germline ends. This CDR3 is built from 15 residues. This CDR3 reads CASLDRTIPYNEQFF. DNA for the CDR3: TGTGCCAGCTTAGACAGGACGATTCCCTACAATGAGCAGTTCTTC.

This clone was counted only a few times. The genes are TRBV25-1 and TRBJ2-5; 9 bases are a match to TRBD2. The V segment lost 5 bases and the J segment 2 bases; nucleotides outside the gene matches: 6. There are 15 residues in the CDR3. The germline V gene encodes CDR1 MGHDK and CDR2 SYGVNS. This chain's CDR3 is CASSKTSGLQETQYF. The CDR3 DNA follows: TGTGCCAGCAGTAAGACTAGCGGCCTTCAAGAGACCCAGTACTTC.

This chain joins TRBV18 and TRBJ2-3, with 8 nucleotides matching TRBD1. Unmatched junction bases numbered 7, after V lost 6 bases and J lost 2 bases. Looked up from germline, CDR1 is KGHSH and CDR2 is LQKENI. The CDR3 is made up of 15 amino acids. CDR3 amino acids: CASSLATGATDTQYF. DNA for the CDR3: TGTGCCAGCTCCCTCGCGACAGGGGCCACAGATACGCAGTATTTT.

The chain combines TRBV11-3 with TRBJ2-3, with 8 bases fitting TRBD1. The CDR3 runs 15 residues. V shed 3 bases and J 3 bases; nucleotides not matched to a gene: 5. Germline assignment: CDR1 SGHNT and CDR2 YENEEA. The CDR3: CASSFATGATDTQYF. CDR3 nucleotide sequence: TGTGCCAGCAGCTTCGCGACAGGGGCTACAGATACGCAGTATTTT.

This clone was counted only a few times. A junction boundary mismatches the germline segment, possibly from a read error. CDR3: CASGLGGNEQYF. Here the CDR3 DNA reads TGTGCCAGCGGCTTGGGGGGGAACGAGCAGTACTTC. J is TRBJ2-7 and V is TRBV11-3; 7 positions match TRBD2. CDR3 length: 12 residues. The germline CDR1 and CDR2 sequences are SGHNT and YENEEA.

V is TRBV2 and J is TRBJ1-4; 7 nucleotides align to TRBD1. With 10 bases clipped from V and 5 bases from J, the junction kept 7 bases outside the gene matches. Per the germline V gene, CDR1 is SNHLY and CDR2 is FYNNEI. CDR3 length: 13 amino acids. CDR3 region: CATTGTANEKLFF. The CDR3 DNA follows: TGTGCCACCACCGGGACAGCAAATGAAAAACTGTTTTTT.

The J gene is TRBJ1-2, the V gene TRBV4-1; a weak D match, TRBD1 (5 bases). Looked up from germline, CDR1 is MGHRA and CDR2 is YSYEKL. CDR3 size: 15 residues. Between the trimmed V and J ends, which lost 0 bases and 5 bases, there was a span of 13 bases. The chain's CDR3 is CASSQDGGGWYGYTF. The CDR3 nucleotides read TGCGCCAGCAGCCAAGATGGGGGGGGGTGGTATGGCTACACCTTC.

The chain joins TRBV14 to TRBJ2-1, with 9 nucleotides matching TRBD2. The CDR3 spans 17 residues. CDR1 and CDR2 (germline): SGHDN, FVKESK. Trimming at V came to 5 bases and at J to 6 bases, leaving 14 bases not matched to a gene. The CDR3 DNA reads as TGTGCCAGCAGCTTCAGAACTCCGGGACTAGCATCCAATGAGCAGTTCTTC. Residues: CASSFRTPGLASNEQFF.

V is TRBV2 and J is TRBJ2-1; 13 positions agree with TRBD2. The CDR3 sequence is 18 residues long. The V gene's germline CDR1 is SNHLY and CDR2 FYNNEI. V dropped 4 bases and J dropped 8; count of bases not matched to a gene: 14. The CDR3 protein is CASSGDSQRTSGSDEQFF. CDR3 DNA: TGTGCCAGCAGTGGGGATAGTCAGAGGACTAGCGGGAGTGATGAGCAGTTCTTC.

The chain carries TRBV5-4 and TRBJ1-1; D is ambiguous. V lost 1 base, J lost 6 bases, and 13 bases lay in between. Germline CDR1 reads SGHNT; CDR2 reads YYREEE (reference sequence). The CDR3 is made up of 14 amino acids. The CDR3 region has the DNA TGTGCCAGCAGCTTGATGACCAGGCGCGCTGAAGCTTTCTTT. It encodes CASSLMTRRAEAFF.